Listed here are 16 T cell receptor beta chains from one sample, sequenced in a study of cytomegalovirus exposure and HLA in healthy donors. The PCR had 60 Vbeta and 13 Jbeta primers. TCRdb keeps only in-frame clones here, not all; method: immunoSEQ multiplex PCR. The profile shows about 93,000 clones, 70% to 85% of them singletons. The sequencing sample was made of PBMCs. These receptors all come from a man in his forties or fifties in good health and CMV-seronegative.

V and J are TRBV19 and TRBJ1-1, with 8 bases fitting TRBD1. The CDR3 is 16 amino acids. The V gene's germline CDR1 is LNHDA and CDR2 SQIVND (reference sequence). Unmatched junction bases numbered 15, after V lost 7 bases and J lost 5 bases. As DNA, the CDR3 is TGTGCCAGTACCGAGGGTCCAGGGGGCTTGAGAACTGAAGCTTTCTTT. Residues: CASTEGPGGLRTEAFF.

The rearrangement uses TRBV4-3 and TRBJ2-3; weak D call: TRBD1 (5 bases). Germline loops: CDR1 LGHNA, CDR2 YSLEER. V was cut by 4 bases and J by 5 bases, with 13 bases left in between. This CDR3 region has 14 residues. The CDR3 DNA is TGCGCCAGCAGCCTGACAGTAGTTCAAGATACGCAGTATTTT. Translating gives CASSLTVVQDTQYF.

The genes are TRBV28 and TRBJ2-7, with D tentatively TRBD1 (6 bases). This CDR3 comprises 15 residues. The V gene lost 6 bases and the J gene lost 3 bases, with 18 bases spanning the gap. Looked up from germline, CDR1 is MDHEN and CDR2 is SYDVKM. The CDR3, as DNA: TGTGCCAGCAGAAGAATCGGACAGATTAACTACGAGCAGTACTTC. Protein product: CASRRIGQINYEQYF.

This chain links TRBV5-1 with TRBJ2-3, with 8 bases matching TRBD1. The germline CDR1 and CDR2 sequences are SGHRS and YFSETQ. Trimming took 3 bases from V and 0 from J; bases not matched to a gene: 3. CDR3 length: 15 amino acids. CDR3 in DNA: TGCGCCAGCAGCTCCGACAGGGGTAGCACAGATACGCAGTATTTT. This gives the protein CASSSDRGSTDTQYF.

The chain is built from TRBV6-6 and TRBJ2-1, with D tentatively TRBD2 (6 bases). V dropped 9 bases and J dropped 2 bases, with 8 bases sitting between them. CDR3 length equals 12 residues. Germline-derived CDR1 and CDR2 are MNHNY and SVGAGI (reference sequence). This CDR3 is CASGGTYNEQFF. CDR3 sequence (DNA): TGTGCCAGTGGCGGGACCTACAATGAGCAGTTCTTC.

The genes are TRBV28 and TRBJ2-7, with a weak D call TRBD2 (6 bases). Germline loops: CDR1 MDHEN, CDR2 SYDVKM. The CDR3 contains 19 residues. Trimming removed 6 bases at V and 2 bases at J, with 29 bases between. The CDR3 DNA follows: TGTGCCAGCAGCCCATATCGCCTGCCGGAGGGTGACGAGACCTACGAGCAGTACTTC. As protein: CASSPYRLPEGDETYEQYF. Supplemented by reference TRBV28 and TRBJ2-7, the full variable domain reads DVKVTQSSRYLVKRTGEKVFLECVQDMDHENMFWYRQDPGLGLRLIYFSYDVKMKEKGDIPEGYSVSREKKERFSLILESASTNQTSMYLCASSPYRLPEGDETYEQYFGPGTRLTVT.

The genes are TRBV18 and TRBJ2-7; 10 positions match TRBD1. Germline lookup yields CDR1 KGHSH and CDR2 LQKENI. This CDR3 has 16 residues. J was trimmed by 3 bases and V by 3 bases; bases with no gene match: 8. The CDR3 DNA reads TGTGCCAGCTCACCTCTAGCCGGGACAGGGGTCTACGAGCAGTACTTC. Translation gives CASSPLAGTGVYEQYF. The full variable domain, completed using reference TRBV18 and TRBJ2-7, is NAGVMQNPRHLVRRRGQEARLRCSPMKGHSHVYWYRQLPEEGLKFMVYLQKENIIDESGMPKERFSAEFPKEGPSILRIQQVVRGDSAAYFCASSPLAGTGVYEQYFGPGTRLTVT.

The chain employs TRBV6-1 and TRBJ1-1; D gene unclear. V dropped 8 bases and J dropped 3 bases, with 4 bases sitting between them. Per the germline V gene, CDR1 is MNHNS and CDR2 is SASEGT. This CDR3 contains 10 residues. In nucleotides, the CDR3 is TGTGCCAGCTCAGACACTGAAGCTTTCTTT. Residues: CASSDTEAFF.

CDR3 in amino acids: CASSRGSSYEQYF. The CDR3 nucleotides are TGTGCCAGCAGCAGAGGATCGTCCTACGAGCAGTACTTC. V is TRBV7-2 and J is TRBJ2-7; D is unclear. The germline CDR1 and CDR2 sequences are SGHTA and FQGNSA. This CDR3 has 13 residues. Deletions cut 5 bases from V and 1 base from J, with 9 bases between.

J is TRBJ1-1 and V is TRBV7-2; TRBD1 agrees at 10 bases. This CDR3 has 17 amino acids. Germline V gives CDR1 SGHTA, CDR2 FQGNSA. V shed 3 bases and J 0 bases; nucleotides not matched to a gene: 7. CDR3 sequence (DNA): TGTGCCAGCAGCTTCGTGGGACAGGGGATTATGAACACTGAAGCTTTCTTT. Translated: CASSFVGQGIMNTEAFF.

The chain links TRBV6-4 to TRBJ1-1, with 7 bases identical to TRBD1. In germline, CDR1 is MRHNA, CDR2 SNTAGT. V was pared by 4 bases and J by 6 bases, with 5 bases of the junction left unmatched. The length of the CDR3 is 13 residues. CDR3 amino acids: CASSGSQGAEAFF. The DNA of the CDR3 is TGTGCCAGCAGTGGTTCTCAGGGGGCTGAAGCTTTCTTT.

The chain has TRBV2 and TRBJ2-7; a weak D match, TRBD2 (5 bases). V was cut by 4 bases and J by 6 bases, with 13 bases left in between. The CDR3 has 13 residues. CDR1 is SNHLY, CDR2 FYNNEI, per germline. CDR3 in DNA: TGTGCCAGCAGTGCCTTTACTAGTCGCGAGCAGTACTTC. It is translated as CASSAFTSREQYF.

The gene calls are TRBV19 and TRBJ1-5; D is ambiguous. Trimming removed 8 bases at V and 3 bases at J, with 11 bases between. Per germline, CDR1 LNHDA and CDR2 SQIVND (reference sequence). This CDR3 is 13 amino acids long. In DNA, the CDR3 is TGTGCCAGTGGGTGGGCCCTCAATCAGCCCCAGCATTTT. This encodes CASGWALNQPQHF.

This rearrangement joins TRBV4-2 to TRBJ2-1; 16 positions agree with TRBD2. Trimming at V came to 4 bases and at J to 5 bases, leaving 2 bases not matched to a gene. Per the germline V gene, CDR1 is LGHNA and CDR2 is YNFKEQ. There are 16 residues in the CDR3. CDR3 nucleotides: TGTGCCAGCAGCCTGGGGACTAGCGGGAGGGACAATGAGCAGTTCTTC. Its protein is CASSLGTSGRDNEQFF.

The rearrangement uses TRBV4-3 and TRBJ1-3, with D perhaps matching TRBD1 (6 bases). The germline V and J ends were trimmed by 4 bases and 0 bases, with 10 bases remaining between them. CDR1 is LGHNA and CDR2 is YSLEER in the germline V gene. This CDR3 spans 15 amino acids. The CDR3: CASSRQQGSGNTIYF. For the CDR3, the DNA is TGCGCCAGCAGCCGCCAACAGGGCTCTGGAAACACCATATATTTT.

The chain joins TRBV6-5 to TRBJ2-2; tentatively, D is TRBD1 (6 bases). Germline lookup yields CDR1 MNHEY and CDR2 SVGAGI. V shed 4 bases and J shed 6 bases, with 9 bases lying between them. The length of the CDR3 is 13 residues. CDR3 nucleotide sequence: TGTGCCAGCAGTTCAGGGGATCCCGGGGAGCTGTTTTTT. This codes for CASSSGDPGELFF.